This is a list of T cell receptor beta chains from one sample in a study of cytomegalovirus exposure and HLA in healthy donors. Measured with immunoSEQ multiplex PCR; TCRdb has only the in-frame clones, and not every one. The repertoire holds around 210,000 clones, with about 77% as singletons. The sample consisted of PBMCs. Receptors originate from a boy aged 5-17 years in good health and CMV-seronegative. The CDR3 runs from the conserved cysteine through the conserved F or W. Fields, in order: clone size, J gene, V gene, D gene, CDR3 protein, CDR3 DNA. The D gene is left open where the match is weak. Clone size is stated in some rows and not others, as once, few, many or a class when expanded.

NA | TRBJ2-1 | TRBV7-9 | TRBD2 | CASNRPGLLNEQFF | TGTGCCAGCAACCGACCGGGACTACTCAATGAGCAGTTCTTC
NA | TRBJ1-1 | TRBV6-5 | NA | CATERGGNTEAFF | TGTGCCACCGAGCGGGGGGGGAACACTGAAGCTTTCTTT
NA | TRBJ2-5 | TRBV6-5 | TRBD1 | CASSTDRVQETQYF | TGTGCCAGCAGTACGGACAGGGTTCAAGAGACCCAGTACTTC
once | TRBJ1-1 | TRBV10-3 | TRBD1 | CAISEPDRGRGAFF | TGTGCCATCAGTGAACCCGACAGGGGGCGGGGGGCTTTCTTT
NA | TRBJ1-3 | TRBV18 | NA | CASRDTYYSGNTIYF | TGTGCCAGCCGGGACACCTACTACTCTGGAAACACCATATATTTT
NA | TRBJ2-5 | TRBV30 | TRBD2 | CAWSRREEETQYF | TGTGCCTGGAGTAGGCGGGAGGAAGAGACCCAGTACTTC
NA | TRBJ2-3 | TRBV6-5 | NA | CASSYLQGTDTQYF | TGTGCCAGCAGTTACCTGCAGGGCACAGATACGCAGTATTTT
NA | TRBJ1-2 | TRBV19 | TRBD1 | CASVPGQGTGYTF | TGTGCCAGTGTGCCGGGACAGGGGACTGGCTACACCTTC
NA | TRBJ2-5 | TRBV5-1 | TRBD1 | CASSLGQGQETQYF | TGCGCCAGCAGCTTAGGACAGGGCCAAGAGACCCAGTACTTC
NA | TRBJ2-3 | TRBV5-1 | TRBD2 | CASSFLAGTDTQYF | TGCGCCAGCAGCTTCCTAGCGGGAACAGATACGCAGTATTTT
NA | TRBJ1-5 | TRBV5-1 | TRBD1 | CASSSTGGSNQPQHF | TGCGCCAGCAGCTCAACAGGGGGAAGCAATCAGCCCCAGCATTTT
NA | TRBJ2-1 | TRBV6-1 | NA | CASCPVARNEQFF | TGTGCCAGCTGCCCAGTTGCACGTAATGAGCAGTTCTTC
NA | TRBJ2-7 | TRBV7-8 | TRBD1 | CASSGDRATYEQYF | TGTGCCAGCAGCGGGGACAGGGCTACTTACGAGCAGTACTTC
NA | TRBJ2-1 | TRBV5-4 | TRBD2 | CASSPGLAGGEQFF | TGTGCCAGCAGCCCCGGACTAGCGGGAGGTGAGCAGTTCTTC
once | TRBJ2-3 | TRBV11-2 | NA | CASSSRPRGAADTQYF | TGTGCCAGCAGCTCCAGACCCAGGGGGGCCGCAGATACGCAGTATTTT
NA | TRBJ1-2 | TRBV7-2 | NA | CASSSAVSNYGYTF | TGTGCCAGCAGCTCCGCGGTCTCTAACTATGGCTACACCTTC
NA | TRBJ1-3 | TRBV4-1 | NA | CASRKVLATSFSGNTIYF | TGCGCCAGCAGAAAAGTTTTGGCCACGTCCTTCTCTGGAAACACCATATATTTT
NA | TRBJ1-1 | TRBV5-1 | TRBD1 | CASSLVPGGSTEAFF | TGCGCCAGCAGCTTGGTTCCAGGGGGGAGCACTGAAGCTTTCTTT
few | TRBJ1-2 | TRBV5-5 | NA | CASSPIQADGYTF | TGTGCCAGCAGCCCGATCCAGGCCGATGGCTACACCTTC
NA | TRBJ2-1 | TRBV5-1 | TRBD1 | CASSLVGTGAYNEQFF | TGCGCCAGCAGCTTGGTTGGGACAGGAGCCTACAATGAGCAGTTCTTC
NA | TRBJ2-7 | TRBV29-1 | TRBD1 | CSVAGWGQGTYEQYF | TGCAGCGTCGCCGGTTGGGGACAGGGAACCTACGAGCAGTACTTC
few | TRBJ2-7 | TRBV2 | NA | CASIPTGGYEQYF | TGTGCCAGCATCCCGACCGGAGGATACGAGCAGTACTTC
once | TRBJ2-6 | TRBV29-1 | NA | CSALDSSGANVLTF | TGCAGCGCCCTGGACAGCTCTGGGGCCAACGTCCTGACTTTC
once | TRBJ1-1 | TRBV28 | TRBD1 | CASFTTGGNTEAFF | TGTGCCAGCTTTACAACAGGGGGAAACACTGAAGCTTTCTTT
few | TRBJ2-7 | TRBV27 | NA | CASSFAGSLGEQYF | TGTGCCAGCAGTTTTGCGGGGAGTTTGGGAGAGCAGTACTTC
NA | TRBJ2-5 | TRBV18 | NA | CASSPSQGDQETQYF | TGTGCCAGCTCACCCTCACAGGGCGACCAAGAGACCCAGTACTTC